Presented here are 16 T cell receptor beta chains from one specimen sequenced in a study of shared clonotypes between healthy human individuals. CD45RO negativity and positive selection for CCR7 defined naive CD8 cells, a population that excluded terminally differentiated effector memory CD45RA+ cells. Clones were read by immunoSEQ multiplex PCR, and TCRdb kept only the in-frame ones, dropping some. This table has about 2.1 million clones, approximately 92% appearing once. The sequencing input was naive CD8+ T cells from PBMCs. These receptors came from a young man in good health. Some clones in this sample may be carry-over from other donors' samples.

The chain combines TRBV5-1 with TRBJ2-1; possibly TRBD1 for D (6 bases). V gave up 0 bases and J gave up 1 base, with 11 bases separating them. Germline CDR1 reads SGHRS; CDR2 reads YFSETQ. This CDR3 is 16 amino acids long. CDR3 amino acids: CASSLVGGWSYNEQFF. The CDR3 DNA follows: TGCGCCAGCAGCTTGGTAGGGGGATGGTCCTACAATGAGCAGTTCTTC.

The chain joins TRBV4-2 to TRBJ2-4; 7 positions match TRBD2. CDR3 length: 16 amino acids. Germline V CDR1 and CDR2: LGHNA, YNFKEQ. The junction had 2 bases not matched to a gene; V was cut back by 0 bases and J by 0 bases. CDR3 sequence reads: CASSQEGRGAKNIQYF. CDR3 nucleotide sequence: TGTGCCAGCAGCCAAGAAGGGAGGGGAGCCAAAAACATTCAGTACTTC.

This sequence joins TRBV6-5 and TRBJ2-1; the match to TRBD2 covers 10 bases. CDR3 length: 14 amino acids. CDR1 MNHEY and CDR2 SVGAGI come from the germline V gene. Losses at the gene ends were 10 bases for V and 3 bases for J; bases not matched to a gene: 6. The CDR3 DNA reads TGTGCCACCTCCAGCGGGAGGGTCTACAATGAGCAGTTCTTC. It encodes CATSSGRVYNEQFF.

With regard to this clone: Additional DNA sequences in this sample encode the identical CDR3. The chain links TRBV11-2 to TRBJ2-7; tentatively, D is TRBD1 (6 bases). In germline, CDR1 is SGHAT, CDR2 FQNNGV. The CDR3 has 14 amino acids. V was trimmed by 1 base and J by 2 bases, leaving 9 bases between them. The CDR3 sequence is CASSLGTGTYEQYF. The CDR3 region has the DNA TGTGCCAGCAGCTTAGGTACAGGGACCTACGAGCAGTACTTC.

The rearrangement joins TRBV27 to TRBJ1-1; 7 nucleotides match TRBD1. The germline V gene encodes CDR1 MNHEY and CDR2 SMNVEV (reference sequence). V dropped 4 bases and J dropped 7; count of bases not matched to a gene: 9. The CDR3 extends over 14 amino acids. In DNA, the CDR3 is TGTGCCAGCAGTTCTCCCAGGGGGGTAGGTGAAGCTTTCTTT. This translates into CASSSPRGVGEAFF.

In DNA, the CDR3 is TGTGCCAGCATCGGGAGGGGTCGAGGGGTCGGTAACTATGGCTACACCTTC. Translation gives CASIGRGRGVGNYGYTF. The rearrangement joins TRBV5-7 to TRBJ1-2; D is perhaps TRBD1 (5 bases). TRBV5-7 is recorded as an ORF, its role being uncertain. V dropped 6 bases and J dropped 1 base, with 22 bases sitting between them. The CDR3 loop spans 17 amino acids.

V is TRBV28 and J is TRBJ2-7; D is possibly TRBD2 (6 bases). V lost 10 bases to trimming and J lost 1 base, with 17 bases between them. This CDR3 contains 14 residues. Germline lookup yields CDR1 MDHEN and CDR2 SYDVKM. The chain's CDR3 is CATDPLSGSYEQYF. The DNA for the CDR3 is TGTGCCACCGATCCCCTTAGCGGTTCCTACGAGCAGTACTTC.

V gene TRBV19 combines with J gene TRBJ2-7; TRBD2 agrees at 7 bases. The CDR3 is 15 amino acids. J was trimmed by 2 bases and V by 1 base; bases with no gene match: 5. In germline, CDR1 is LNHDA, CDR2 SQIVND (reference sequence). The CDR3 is CASSIGRGRAYEQYF. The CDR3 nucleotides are TGTGCCAGTAGTATAGGTCGGGGGAGGGCCTACGAGCAGTACTTC. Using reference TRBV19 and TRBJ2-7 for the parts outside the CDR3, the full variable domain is DGGITQSPKYLFRKEGQNVTLSCEQNLNHDAMYWYRQDPGQGLRLIYYSQIVNDFQKGDIAEGYSVSREKKESFPLTVTSAQKNPTAFYLCASSIGRGRAYEQYFGPGTRLTVT.

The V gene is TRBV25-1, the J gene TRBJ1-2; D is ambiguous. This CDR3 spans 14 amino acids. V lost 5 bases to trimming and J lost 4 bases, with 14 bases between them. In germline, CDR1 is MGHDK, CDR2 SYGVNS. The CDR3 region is CASSRSTLSYGYTF. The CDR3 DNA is TGTGCCAGCAGTCGGAGTACATTGTCCTATGGCTACACCTTC.

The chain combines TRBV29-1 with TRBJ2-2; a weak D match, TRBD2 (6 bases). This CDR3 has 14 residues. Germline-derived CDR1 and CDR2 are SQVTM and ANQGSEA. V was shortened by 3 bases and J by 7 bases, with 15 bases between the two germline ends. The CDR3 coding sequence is TGCAGCGTTGAGGGACGGGAGAACCACGGGGAGCTGTTTTTT. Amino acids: CSVEGRENHGELFF.

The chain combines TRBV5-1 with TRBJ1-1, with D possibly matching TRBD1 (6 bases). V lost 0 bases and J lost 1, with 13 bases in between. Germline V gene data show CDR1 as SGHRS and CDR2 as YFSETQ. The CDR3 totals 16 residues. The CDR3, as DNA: TGCGCCAGCAGCTTGGGGTTGGGGGGACAGAACACTGAAGCTTTCTTT. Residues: CASSLGLGGQNTEAFF.

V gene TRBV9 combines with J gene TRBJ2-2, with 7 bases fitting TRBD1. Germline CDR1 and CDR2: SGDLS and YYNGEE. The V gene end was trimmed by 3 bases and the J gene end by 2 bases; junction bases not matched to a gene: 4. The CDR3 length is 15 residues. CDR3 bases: TGTGCCAGCAGCGGACAGGGTGGAAACACCGGGGAGCTGTTTTTT. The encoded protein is CASSGQGGNTGELFF.

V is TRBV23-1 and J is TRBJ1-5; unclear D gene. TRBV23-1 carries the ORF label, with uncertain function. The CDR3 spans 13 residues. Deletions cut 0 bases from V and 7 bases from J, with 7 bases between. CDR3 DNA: TGCGCCAGCAGTCAATCGATGGGCCAGCCCCAGCATTTT. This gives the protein CASSQSMGQPQHF.

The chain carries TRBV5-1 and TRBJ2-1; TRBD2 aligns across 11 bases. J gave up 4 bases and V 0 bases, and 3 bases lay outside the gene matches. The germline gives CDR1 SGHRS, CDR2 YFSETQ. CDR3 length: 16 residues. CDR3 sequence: CASSLGGLAGYNEQFF. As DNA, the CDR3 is TGCGCCAGCAGCTTGGGAGGACTAGCGGGTTACAATGAGCAGTTCTTC.

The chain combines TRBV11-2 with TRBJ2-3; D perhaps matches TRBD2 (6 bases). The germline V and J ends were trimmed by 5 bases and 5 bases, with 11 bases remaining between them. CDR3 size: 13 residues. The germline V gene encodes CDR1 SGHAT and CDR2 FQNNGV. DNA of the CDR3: TGTGCCAGCAGCGGACAAGCGGGAGATACGCAGTATTTT. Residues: CASSGQAGDTQYF.

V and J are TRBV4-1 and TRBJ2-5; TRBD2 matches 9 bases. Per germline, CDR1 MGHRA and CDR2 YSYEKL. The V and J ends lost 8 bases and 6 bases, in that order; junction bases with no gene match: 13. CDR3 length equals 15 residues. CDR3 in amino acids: CASGKIAGAEKTQYF. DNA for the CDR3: TGCGCCAGCGGAAAAATAGCGGGAGCGGAAAAGACCCAGTACTTC.